The sequence of this T cell receptor (beta chain) was determined in a study of T cells in Graves' hyperthyroidism and ophthalmopathy. The TCR beta CDR3 regions underwent amplification using RNA transcripts as the source. Carried out on the TCR CDR3, a first-round RT-PCR used the HTBI primer set. One entry per CDR3 protein results from TCRdb running MiXCR on the multiplex PCR reads. Here the sample spans roughly 700,000 distinct CDR3 sequences, about 18% being singletons. Study-wide points: Classification by a 13 V-J model distinguished ophthalmopathy from stable hyperthyroidism.

Trimming removed 0 bases from V and 4 bases from J, with 9 bases in between. This CDR3 contains 14 residues. A word on this clonotype: Its target is not known.

This clonotype originated in a middle-aged man with Graves' hyperthyroidism. Material for sequencing was blood. The rearrangement joins TRBV12-3 or TRBV12-4 to TRBJ1-2, with D perhaps matching TRBD1 (5 bases). Written as DNA, the CDR3 is TGTGCCAGCAGTTTAGCCGGGACCAGCTATGGCTACACCTTC. Its protein product is CASSLAGTSYGYTF.